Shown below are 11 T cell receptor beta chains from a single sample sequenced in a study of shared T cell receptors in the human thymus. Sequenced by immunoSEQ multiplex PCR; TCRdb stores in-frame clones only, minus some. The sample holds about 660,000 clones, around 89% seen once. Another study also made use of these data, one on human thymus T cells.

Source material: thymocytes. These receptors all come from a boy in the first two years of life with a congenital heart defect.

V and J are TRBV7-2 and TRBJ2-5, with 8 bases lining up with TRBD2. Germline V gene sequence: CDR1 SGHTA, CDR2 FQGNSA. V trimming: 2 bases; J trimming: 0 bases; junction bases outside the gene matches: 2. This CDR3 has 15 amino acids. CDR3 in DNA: TGTGCCAGCAGCTTAAAGACTAGCGACCAAGAGACCCAGTACTTC. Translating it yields CASSLKTSDQETQYF.

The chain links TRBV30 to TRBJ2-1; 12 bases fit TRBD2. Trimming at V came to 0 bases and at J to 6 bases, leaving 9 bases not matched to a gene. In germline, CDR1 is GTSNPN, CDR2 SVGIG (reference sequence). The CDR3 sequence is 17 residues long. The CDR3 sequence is CAWSVPRLAGEGNEQFF. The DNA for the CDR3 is TGTGCCTGGAGTGTACCCCGACTAGCGGGAGAAGGCAATGAGCAGTTCTTC.

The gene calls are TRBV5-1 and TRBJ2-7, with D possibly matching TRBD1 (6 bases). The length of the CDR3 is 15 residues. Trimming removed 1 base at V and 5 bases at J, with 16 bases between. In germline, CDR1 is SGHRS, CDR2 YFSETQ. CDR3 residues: CASSLFEDRFHEQYF. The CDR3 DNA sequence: TGCGCCAGCAGCTTGTTCGAGGACAGATTCCACGAGCAGTACTTC.

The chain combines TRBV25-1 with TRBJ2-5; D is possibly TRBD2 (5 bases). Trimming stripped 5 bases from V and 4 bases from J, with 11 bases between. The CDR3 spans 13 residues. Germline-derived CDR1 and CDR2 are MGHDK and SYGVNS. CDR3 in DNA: TGTGCCAGCAGTCCTGAGGGAGCAGAGACCCAGTACTTC. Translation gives CASSPEGAETQYF. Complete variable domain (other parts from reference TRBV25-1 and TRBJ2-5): EADIYQTPRYLVIGTGKKITLECSQTMGHDKMYWYQQDPGMELHLIHYSYGVNSTEKGDLSSESTVSRIRTEHFPLTLESARPSHTSQYLCASSPEGAETQYFGPGTRLLVL.

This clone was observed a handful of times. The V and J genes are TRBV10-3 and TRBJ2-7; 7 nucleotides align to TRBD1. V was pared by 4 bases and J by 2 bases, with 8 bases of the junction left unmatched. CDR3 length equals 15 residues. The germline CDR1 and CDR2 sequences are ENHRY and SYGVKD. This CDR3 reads CAISADHRGPYEQYF. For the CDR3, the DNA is TGTGCCATCAGTGCAGATCACAGGGGTCCCTACGAGCAGTACTTC.

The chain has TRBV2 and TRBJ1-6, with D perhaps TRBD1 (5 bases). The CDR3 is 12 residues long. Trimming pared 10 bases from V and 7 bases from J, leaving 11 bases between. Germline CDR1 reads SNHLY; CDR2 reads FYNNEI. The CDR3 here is CAIRDFNSPLHF. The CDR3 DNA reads TGTGCCATCCGGGACTTCAATTCACCCCTCCACTTT. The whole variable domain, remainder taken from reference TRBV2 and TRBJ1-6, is EPEVTQTPSHQVTQMGQEVILRCVPISNHLYFYWYRQILGQKVEFLVSFYNNEISEKSEIFDDQFSVERPDGSNFTLKIRSTKLEDSAMYFCAIRDFNSPLHFGNGTRLTVT.

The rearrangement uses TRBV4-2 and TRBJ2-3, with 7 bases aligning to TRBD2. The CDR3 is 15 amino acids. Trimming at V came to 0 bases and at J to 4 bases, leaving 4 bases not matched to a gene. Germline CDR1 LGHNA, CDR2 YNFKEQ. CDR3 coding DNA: TGTGCCAGCAGCCAAGATCCCAGCGGGGCAGATACGCAGTATTTT. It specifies CASSQDPSGADTQYF.

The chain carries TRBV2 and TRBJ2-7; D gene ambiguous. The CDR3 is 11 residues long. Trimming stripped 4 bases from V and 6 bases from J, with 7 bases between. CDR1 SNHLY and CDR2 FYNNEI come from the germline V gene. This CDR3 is CASSGALEQYF. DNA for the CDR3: TGTGCCAGCAGTGGGGCGCTCGAGCAGTACTTC.

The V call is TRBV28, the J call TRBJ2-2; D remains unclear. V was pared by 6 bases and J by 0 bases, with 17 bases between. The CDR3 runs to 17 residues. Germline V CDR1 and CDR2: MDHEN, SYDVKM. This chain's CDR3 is CASRGGLRVSNTGELFF. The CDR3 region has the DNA TGTGCCAGCAGGGGTGGGCTCCGAGTTTCGAACACCGGGGAGCTGTTTTTT.

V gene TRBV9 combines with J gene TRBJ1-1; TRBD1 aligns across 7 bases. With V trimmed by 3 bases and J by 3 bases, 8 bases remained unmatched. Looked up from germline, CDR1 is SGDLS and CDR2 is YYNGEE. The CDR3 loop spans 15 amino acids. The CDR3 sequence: CASSALSGQHTEAFF. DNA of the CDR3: TGTGCCAGCAGCGCCCTTTCGGGACAGCACACTGAAGCTTTCTTT.

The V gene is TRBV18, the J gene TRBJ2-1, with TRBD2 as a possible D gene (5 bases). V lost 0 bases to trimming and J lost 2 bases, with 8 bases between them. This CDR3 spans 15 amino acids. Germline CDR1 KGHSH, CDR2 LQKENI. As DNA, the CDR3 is TGTGCCAGCTCACCACCCGCGGAGGCCTACAATGAGCAGTTCTTC. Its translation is CASSPPAEAYNEQFF.